A few counts support the clone carrying this T cell receptor beta chain. This entry is derived from a study of T cells after yellow fever vaccination. Study summary: Some fractions had low cell numbers, and these were prepared with SMART-Seq v4 Ultra Low Input.

The CDR3 sequence is 15 residues long. With 3 bases clipped from V and 1 base from J, the junction kept 4 bases outside the gene matches. Germline values: CDR1 SEHNR, CDR2 FQNEAQ (reference sequence). Each CDR3 protein gets one entry after TCRdb re-called the 5' RACE reads with MiXCR. The sample lists 310,000 or so distinct CDR3 sequences; 3.6% were seen once. The receptor was isolated from a man aged 18-30 years who received the YFV17D yellow fever vaccine. The sequences come from PBMCs, collected on the day of the yellow fever booster vaccination. The chain employs TRBV7-9 and TRBJ1-2; TRBD1 matches 8 bases. This chain's CDR3 is CASSLDRDFNYGYTF. CDR3 sequence (DNA): TGTGCCAGCAGCTTGGACAGGGACTTTAACTATGGCTACACCTTC.